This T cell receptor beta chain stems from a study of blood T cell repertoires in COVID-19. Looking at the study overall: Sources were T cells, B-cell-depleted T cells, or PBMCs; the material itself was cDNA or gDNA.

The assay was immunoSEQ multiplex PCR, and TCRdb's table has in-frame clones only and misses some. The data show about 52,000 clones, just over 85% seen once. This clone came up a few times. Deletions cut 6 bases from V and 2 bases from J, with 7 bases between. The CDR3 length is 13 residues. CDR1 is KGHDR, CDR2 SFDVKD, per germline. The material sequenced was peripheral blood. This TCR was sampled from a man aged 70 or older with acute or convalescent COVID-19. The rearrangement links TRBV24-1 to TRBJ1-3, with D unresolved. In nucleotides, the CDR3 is TGTGCCACCAGTCCCCCAGCTGGAAACACCATATATTTT. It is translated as CATSPPAGNTIYF.